Detailed here is one TCR beta chain. Its specificity is unknown. The CDR3 spans 14 residues. V was shortened by 7 bases and J by 3 bases, with 17 bases between the two germline ends. Germline V gene data show CDR1 as SGDLS and CDR2 as YYNGEE. Clones were read by immunoSEQ multiplex PCR, and TCRdb kept only the in-frame ones, dropping some. This table has 20,000 to 25,000 clones, around 72% appearing once. These data originate in a study of OX40 agonist ivuxolimab in advanced cancers. Study-wide context: Treatment received earlier with anti-PD-1, anti-PD-L1 or anti-CTLA-4 agents was allowed, and 40% had some. Partial responses were observed in three patients, of whom one had hepatocellular carcinoma and two had cutaneous melanoma. Overall study findings and caveats: The study found that CD8+ T cells averaged more expanded clones than CD4+. What antigens the expanded peripheral T cells recognized was never established.

This sequence joins TRBV9 and TRBJ2-7; tentative D call: TRBD1 (8 bases). The source material was CD4+ or CD8+ T cells sorted from blood, sampled in a trial of the OX40 agonist ivuxolimab. The receptor was derived from an adult with an advanced solid tumor such as melanoma, head and neck, liver or kidney cancer. The CDR3 loop reads CASSTDREGYEQYF. Here the CDR3 DNA reads TGTGCCAGCTCGACGGACAGGGAGGGCTACGAGCAGTACTTC.